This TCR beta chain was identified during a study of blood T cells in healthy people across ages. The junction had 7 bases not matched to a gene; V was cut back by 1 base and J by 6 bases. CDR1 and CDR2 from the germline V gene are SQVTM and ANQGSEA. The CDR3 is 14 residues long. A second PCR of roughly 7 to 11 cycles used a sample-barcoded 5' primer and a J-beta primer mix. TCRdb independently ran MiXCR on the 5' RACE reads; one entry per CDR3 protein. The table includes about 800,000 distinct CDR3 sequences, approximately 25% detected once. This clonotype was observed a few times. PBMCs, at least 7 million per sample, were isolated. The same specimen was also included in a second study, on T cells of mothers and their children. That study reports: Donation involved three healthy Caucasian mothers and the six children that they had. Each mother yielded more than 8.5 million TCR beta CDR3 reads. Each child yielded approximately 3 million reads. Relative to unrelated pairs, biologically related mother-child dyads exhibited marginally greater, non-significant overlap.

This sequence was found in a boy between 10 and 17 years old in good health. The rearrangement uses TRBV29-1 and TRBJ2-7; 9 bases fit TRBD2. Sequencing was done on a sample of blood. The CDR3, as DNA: TGCAGCGTTGAAGGAATCGAGACTAGCGGCGAGCAGTACTTC. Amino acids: CSVEGIETSGEQYF.